The 2 T cell receptor beta chains given below trace back to one sample, sequenced in a study of cytomegalovirus exposure and HLA in healthy donors. 60 Vbeta and 13 Jbeta primers were used in PCR. Generated by immunoSEQ multiplex PCR, the TCRdb table keeps only in-frame clones and is missing some. The data show about 130,000 clones, around 80% seen once. What was sequenced was PBMCs. The source is a man in his forties or fifties in good health and CMV-seronegative.

V is TRBV1 and J is TRBJ2-5; the D call of TRBD1 is as the table states it, not checked on the DNA. The J call may not be correct, given that the DNA end is closer to TRBJ2-7. TRBV1 is a pseudogene segment. The CDR3 totals 16 residues. The CDR3 bases are TGCACCAGCAGCCAAGATTCAGGGACAGGTGAATACGAGCAGTACTTC. Translating gives CTSSQDSGTGEYEQYF.

This chain connects TRBV5-1 to TRBJ2-7; 9 bases match TRBD2. Germline CDR1 SGHRS, CDR2 YFSETQ. Trimming at V came to 7 bases and at J to 2 bases, leaving 10 bases not matched to a gene. The CDR3 has 15 residues. The CDR3 bases are TGCGCCAGCCAGTACGGTCTAGCGGGGCCCTACGAGCAGTACTTC. Translating gives CASQYGLAGPYEQYF.